These T cell receptor beta chains were read from a single sample in a study of cytomegalovirus exposure and HLA in healthy donors. Clones were sequenced by immunoSEQ multiplex PCR, and TCRdb holds only the in-frame ones, with some missing. The table has around 150,000 clones, roughly 78% seen once; the top ten hold approximately 6%. The specimen was PBMCs. These receptors originate from a man in his forties or fifties in good health and CMV-seropositive. The CDR3 runs from the conserved cysteine through the conserved F or W. D genes are given only for firm matches. Part of the rows lack a size; the others show once, few, many or a class for expanded clones.

J: TRBJ2-5; V: TRBV7-6; size: few; D: TRBD2; CDR3: CASSLRAGGWETQYF; DNA: TGTGCCAGCAGCCTCCGAGCGGGAGGGTGGGAGACCCAGTACTTC
J: TRBJ1-2; V: TRBV29-1; size: NA; D: NA; CDR3: CSVESRGLIYGYTF; DNA: TGCAGCGTTGAATCCCGTGGGCTGATCTATGGCTACACCTTC
J: TRBJ1-2; V: TRBV19; size: NA; D: NA; CDR3: CASRDGHKSRSYGYTF; DNA: TGTGCCAGTAGAGATGGGCACAAAAGCCGATCCTATGGCTACACCTTC
J: TRBJ2-3; V: TRBV5-1; size: once; D: TRBD2; CDR3: CASTREGLMNTQYF; DNA: TGCGCCAGCACGCGGGAGGGCCTAATGAATACGCAGTATTTT
J: TRBJ2-1; V: TRBV5-1; size: NA; D: TRBD2; CDR3: CASSLAPSGYNEQFF; DNA: TGCGCCAGCAGCTTGGCGCCTAGCGGGTACAATGAGCAGTTCTTC
J: TRBJ2-2; V: TRBV7-8; size: NA; D: TRBD2; CDR3: CASSPGLAGDTGELFF; DNA: TGTGCCAGCAGCCCTGGACTAGCGGGAGACACCGGGGAGCTGTTTTTT
J: TRBJ2-5; V: TRBV28; size: NA; D: TRBD1; CDR3: CASSFRGRPGETQYF; DNA: TGTGCCAGCAGTTTCAGGGGGCGCCCCGGGGAGACCCAGTACTTC
J: TRBJ2-2; V: TRBV5-1; size: few; D: NA; CDR3: CASRETGSTSNTGELFF; DNA: TGCGCCAGCAGGGAGACTGGATCGACCTCGAACACCGGGGAGCTGTTTTTT
J: TRBJ1-2; V: TRBV5-1; size: NA; D: NA; CDR3: CASSLGLGYGYTF; DNA: TGCGCCAGCAGCTTGGGTCTAGGATATGGCTACACCTTC
J: TRBJ1-1; V: TRBV29-1; size: NA; D: TRBD1; CDR3: CSVETGLNTEAFF; DNA: TGCAGCGTTGAGACAGGGTTGAACACTGAAGCTTTCTTT
J: TRBJ1-1; V: TRBV5-1; size: NA; D: NA; CDR3: CASSLKDTPKAFF; DNA: TGCGCCAGCAGCTTGAAAGACACCCCAAAAGCTTTCTTT
J: TRBJ2-5; V: TRBV7-6; size: NA; D: NA; CDR3: CASTLKSGPETQYF; DNA: TGTGCCAGCACCTTAAAAAGTGGCCCCGAGACCCAGTACTTC